The clone carrying this TCR beta chain was seen only a few times. What it recognizes is unknown. This sample is part of a study of breast tumors, draining lymph nodes, adjacent tissues. Study-wide findings and caveats: That most tumor T cells come from lymph nodes remained unproven. The data were judged consistent with most tumor T cells coming from lymph node and expanding in tumor. Tumor repertoires ranked between lymph nodes and nontumor tissue in diversity, with V and J gene preferences.

The V gene lost 3 bases and the J gene lost 7 bases, with 9 bases spanning the gap. The CDR3 covers 12 residues. Breast cancer patients provided tissue from their axillary draining lymph nodes. TCRdb recomputed calls from the multiplex PCR reads with MiXCR, one row per CDR3 protein. Seen here are over 200,000 distinct CDR3 sequences, roughly 30% observed once, and the top ten hold over 1.1%. The specimen was axillary lymph node tissue. The rearrangement links TRBV12-3 or TRBV12-4 to TRBJ1-1, with D unresolved. This receptor was identified in a female donor with breast cancer. Some clones in this sample may be carry-over from other donors' samples. The CDR3 sequence: CASSFRYSEAFF. The DNA of the CDR3 is TGTGCCAGCAGTTTTCGTTACAGTGAAGCTTTCTTT.